Reported below is one T cell receptor (beta chain). The table lists this clonotype with a few counts. Its target antigen remains unknown. The input lacks base qualities; no much larger clone sits a single base away. Immediately after resection, surgical brain or tumor specimens were cryofrozen in liquid nitrogen, and peripheral blood cells were collected at the same time. The iRepertoire nested amplicon-rescue multiplex PCR (arm-PCR) platform was used to amplify TCR alpha and beta CDR3 regions from RNA. One-step reverse transcription and amplification used about 95-400 ng of tissue mRNA or PBMC total RNA as input. Following bead purification, Illumina adapters were added by a secondary multiplex PCR, and libraries between 200 and 400 bp were gel-purified. Demultiplexing relied on internal 6-nucleotide barcodes carried by the libraries. The libraries were sequenced on an Illumina MiSeq using 2x220 or 2x250 nucleotide paired-end reads. The paper's processing steps were these. Paired reads were merged using FLASH 1.2.11 and were aligned to the GRCh37 human genome using BWA-MEM, after which TRA and TRB reads were extracted. An IMGT-derived reference of cassette sequences and CDR3 motifs, with pseudogenes included, was used for V and J assignment. Reads were translated in three frames, and productive CDR3s were defined as those with a C...FGXG motif and no stop codons. Unique combinations of V-J cassette pair and CDR3 amino acid sequence were defined as clonotypes. Hamming distance filtering was applied to reads, with thresholds set by the sequence error rate of each sample in mapped regions. TCRdb's own reprocessing of the public reads used fastp at Q25 and MiXCR and kept productive beta chains. Rows are combined by CDR3 protein, so each entry shows the most common genes and DNA. It is TCRdb's table, rather than the study itself, that gives the V and J calls and clone size. For this sample the table gives approximately 400,000 distinct CDR3 sequences, of which more than 35% were detected only once. The ten most abundant clones make up around 12% of the sample.

The data are from a study of glioma-infiltrating T cells (TCRdb year 2016). Broadly, across the study: Low-grade gliomas were WHO grade II oligodendrogliomas or astrocytomas, and glioblastomas were WHO grade IV tumors sampled at initial rather than recurrent diagnosis. To gauge divergence between tissue and blood T-cell populations, every tissue-infiltrating repertoire was compared against the peripheral blood repertoire from the same patient. The study sequenced TCR alpha- and beta-chain repertoires from glioma tissue, from non-neoplastic brain tissue and from matched peripheral blood mononuclear cells. For blood libraries, the target was 4.5- to 10-fold sequencing coverage of about 990,000 peripheral T cells. Three low-grade glioma patients, several primary glioblastoma patients, and three non-glioma patients who contributed non-neoplastic brain tissue made up the paired cohort. Before surgery, glioma patients were given dexamethasone for six or fewer days.

Study-level results and caveats: Group comparisons rested on small numbers: three non-neoplastic, three low-grade glioma and several glioblastoma patients. Patients with low tissue-blood divergence were marked by a signature set of shared blood CDR3 motifs, and that set was depleted in highly divergent patients. In non-neoplastic patients, VJ-independent divergence between tissue and blood fell below expectation, whereas in all gliomas, and especially in low-grade gliomas, the divergence rose above expectation. Very few CDR3 sequences were shared between tissue and blood, attributed to high CDR3 diversity and limited sampling.

CDR3 length: 14 amino acids, cysteine to phenylalanine. Only the CDR3 DNA is retained, 42 bases long and in frame from the first base. From the germline V gene, CDR1 is SGHRS and CDR2 is YFSETQ. V is pruned by 2 bases and J by 8 bases, leaving 7 bases of the junction without a gene match. The material sequenced was glioma tissue, nonneoplastic brain tissue, or PBMCs (not recorded which). The sequence was obtained from a human donor with low-grade glioma or glioblastoma, undergoing nonglioma brain surgery, or in good health (not recorded which). The V gene is TRBV5-1 and the J gene is TRBJ2-1; 7 central bases correspond to TRBD2. CDR3 loop: CASSLDSGKDEQFF. The nucleotide sequence is TGCGCCAGCAGCTTAGACAGCGGGAAGGATGAGCAGTTCTTC. When the CDR3 is completed using the reference TRBV5-1 and TRBJ2-1 genes on either side, the full variable domain is KAGVTQTPRYLIKTRGQQVTLSCSPISGHRSVSWYQQTPGQGLQFLFEYFSETQRNKGNFPGRFSGRQFSNSRSEMNVSTLELGDSALYLCASSLDSGKDEQFFGPGTRLTVL.